These 9 T cell receptor beta chains were sequenced from one sample in a study of blood T cells in healthy people across ages. For the second PCR, which ran for roughly 6 to 12 cycles, a sample-barcoded 5' primer and a J-beta primer mix were used. TCRdb passed the 5' RACE reads through MiXCR, listing each CDR3 protein once. The data hold roughly 680,000 distinct CDR3 sequences, with 40% to 65% observed a single time. Sample: blood. The origin of the receptors is a woman older than 75 in good health.

This clonotype was observed a handful of times. This chain connects TRBV6-6 to TRBJ1-2; D not resolved. The V end lost 2 bases, the J end lost 6 bases, and 13 bases lay between the germline ends. The CDR3 has 14 residues. Germline values: CDR1 MNHNY, CDR2 SVGAGI (reference sequence). The DNA of the CDR3 is TGTGCCAGCAGTTACGAGACACCTGTGAATGGCTACACCTTC. This encodes CASSYETPVNGYTF.

The chain joins TRBV5-1 to TRBJ2-3; possibly TRBD2 for D (5 bases). V was cut by 2 bases and J by 6 bases, with 13 bases left in between. Per germline, CDR1 SGHRS and CDR2 YFSETQ. This CDR3 spans 14 amino acids. CDR3 residues: CASSFRLTGDTQYF. CDR3 in DNA: TGCGCCAGCAGCTTTCGACTCACGGGGGATACGCAGTATTTT.

There are many counts of this clonotype. The chain couples TRBV5-1 to TRBJ2-1; 9 bases are shared with TRBD2. The germline CDR1 and CDR2 sequences are SGHRS and YFSETQ. V lost 5 bases, J lost 8 bases, and 11 bases stayed unmatched. The CDR3 length is 15 residues. In DNA, the CDR3 is TGCGCCAGCAGGCCCCAGGTAGCGGGAGTTGATGAGCAGTTCTTC. Translating it yields CASRPQVAGVDEQFF.

This clonotype occurred a few times. The genes are TRBV7-6 and TRBJ2-7, with D perhaps assigned TRBD1 or TRBD2 (5 bases each). Germline CDR1 is SGHVS and CDR2 is FNYEAQ. Trimming left V 2 bases short and J 4 bases short, with 12 bases between. The CDR3 is made up of 14 amino acids. The CDR3 DNA sequence: TGTGCCAGCAGCTTACAGGGTGGAGGATACGAGCAGTACTTC. As protein: CASSLQGGGYEQYF.

This clonotype was picked up many times. The rearrangement uses TRBV20-1 and TRBJ2-3; perhaps TRBD2 as D (6 bases). Germline V gives CDR1 DFQATT, CDR2 SNEGSKA (reference sequence). This CDR3 is built from 16 residues. V was trimmed by 0 bases and J by 0 bases, leaving 13 bases between them. DNA for the CDR3: TGCAGTGCTAGAGATCTGGAGCGGGTGAGCACAGATACGCAGTATTTT. Its translation: CSARDLERVSTDTQYF.

This clonotype occurred a few times. The J gene is TRBJ2-2, the V gene TRBV3-1, with D tentatively TRBD2 (5 bases). V lost 1 base, J lost 1 base, and 7 bases lay in between. CDR3 length: 15 amino acids. Germline V gene sequence: CDR1 LGHDT, CDR2 YNNKEL (reference sequence). The CDR3, as DNA: TGTGCCAGCAGCCAAGGAGCGGAGAACACCGGGGAGCTGTTTTTT. Protein: CASSQGAENTGELFF.

This clonotype was recorded at least ten times. The chain combines TRBV7-2 with TRBJ2-7, with D unresolved. Germline lookup yields CDR1 SGHTA and CDR2 FQGNSA. Trimming took off 1 base at V and 2 bases at J, with 9 bases between the two ends. The CDR3 is made up of 14 amino acids. CDR3 loop: CASSLDSFTYEQYF. For the CDR3, the DNA is TGTGCCAGCAGCTTAGACAGTTTTACCTACGAGCAGTACTTC.

The V and J genes are TRBV29-1 and TRBJ2-1, with TRBD1 identical over 7 bases. CDR1 and CDR2 (germline): SQVTM, ANQGSEA. The CDR3 totals 16 residues. V trimming: 3 bases; J trimming: 0 bases; junction bases outside the gene matches: 8. CDR3 protein: CSVDLGQASSYNEQFF. CDR3 in DNA: TGCAGCGTTGACTTAGGACAGGCGAGCTCCTACAATGAGCAGTTCTTC.

This clonotype showed up many times. This chain joins TRBV29-1 and TRBJ2-3, with unresolved D. From germline, CDR1 is SQVTM and CDR2 ANQGSEA. This CDR3 has 10 amino acids. Trimming took 4 bases from V and 6 from J, leaving 5 bases between them. CDR3 loop: CSVVGDTQYF. DNA of the CDR3: TGCAGCGTTGTTGGGGATACGCAGTATTTT.